In this sample, the clone carrying this T cell receptor beta chain turned up a few times. Its antigen is still unknown. The TCR beta cDNA libraries contained unique molecular identifiers. One entry per CDR3 protein results from TCRdb running MiXCR on the PCR reads. The table records fewer than 900,000 distinct CDR3 sequences, 35% to 55% of them present only once. Trimming shortened V by 6 bases and J by 7 bases, and 21 bases separated the two germline ends. The length of the CDR3 is 15 residues. Germline values: CDR1 MNHEY, CDR2 SVGAGI. The record originates from a study of post-analysis software for immune sequencing data. Study-wide findings and caveats: In patients, TRBV5-6, TRBV5-1 and TRBV20-1 belonged to roughly five TRBV segments found more frequently than in controls. Clustering by F measure revealed strong co-clustering among samples prepared together in one batch. There was significantly lower normalized Chao1 diversity in multiple sclerosis patients than in controls.

This chain joins TRBV6-5 and TRBJ1-2, with a weak D call TRBD1 (5 bases). Sequencing input: blood. The sequence came from a girl between 5 and 17 years old with multiple sclerosis. CDR3 in amino acids: CASRPPGGTSLGYTF. The CDR3 DNA follows: TGTGCCAGCAGACCCCCCGGGGGGACGAGTCTTGGCTACACCTTC.